This TCR beta chain comes out of a study of siplizumab effects on memory and regulatory T cells. Whole-study findings and limits: Only a minor fraction of alloreactive clones mapped to unstimulated subsets. Siplizumab cultures yielded proliferating Tregs whose suppressive function was not confirmed.

Points on this clone: As yet, its antigen is unknown.

Produced via immunoSEQ multiplex PCR; TCRdb's table is partial and in-frame only. This sample has about 26,000 clones, with approximately 80% found just once. The clonotype originates from a human donor in good health. Sequenced sample: memory CD4+ T cells sorted from blood.

The CDR3 DNA reads as TGTGCTAGTGGTTTGGTAAGGATACCCTACAATGAGCAGTTCTTC. It is translated as CASGLVRIPYNEQFF. The rearrangement uses TRBV12-5 and TRBJ2-1; D call uncertain. The CDR3 has 15 residues. V was pared by 0 bases and J by 2 bases, with 8 bases between. Germline CDR1 and CDR2: LGHNT and FRNRAP.